The present entry profiles one T cell receptor (beta chain) with its context. This sample was taken from a study of control samples from healthy donors and cancer patients. This CDR3 contains 14 residues. Between the trimmed V and J ends, which lost 6 bases and 1 base, there was a span of 12 bases. CDR1 is MDHEN, CDR2 SYDVKM, per germline. Sequenced by immunoSEQ multiplex PCR; TCRdb stores in-frame clones only, minus some. The sample has tens of thousands of clones, roughly 85% seen once. The V gene is TRBV28, the J gene TRBJ2-5, with a possible D match to TRBD1 (6 bases). The sequenced sample consisted of blood. The source of this sequence is a man aged 35 to 55 in good health. The DNA for the CDR3 is TGTGCCAGCAGAATCGGACAGTCCCAAGAGACCCAGTACTTC. It yields the protein CASRIGQSQETQYF.